This T cell receptor beta chain was observed in a study of blood T cell repertoires in COVID-19. The repertoire was sequenced with immunoSEQ multiplex PCR; TCRdb's copy has only in-frame clones and lacks some. This sample carries more than 200,000 clones, approximately 86% of them seen once, and the ten largest clones take approximately 5.1%. The CDR3 consists of 14 residues. Trimming cost V 3 bases and J 4 bases; bases outside gene matches: 4. Germline lookup yields CDR1 KGHDR and CDR2 SFDVKD. The chain joins TRBV24-1 to TRBJ1-2; 7 bases line up with TRBD1. This receptor was identified in a woman aged 55-70 years with COVID-19, enrolled during active disease. Sequencing used peripheral blood. The CDR3 region is CATSDNRDSYGYTF. The CDR3 coding sequence is TGTGCCACCAGTGATAACCGGGACAGCTATGGCTACACCTTC.